This is a list of T cell receptor beta chains from one sample in a study of control samples from healthy donors and cancer patients. Profiling relied on immunoSEQ multiplex PCR, and the TCRdb table lists in-frame clones only, not all of them. The table records fewer than 200,000 clones, about 90% of them present only once. Specimen: blood. Every receptor here comes from a woman aged 45-65 years in good health. CDR3s include the opening cysteine and the closing phenylalanine or tryptophan. The D gene is left open where the match is weak. The listing skips clone size in some rows; elsewhere it reads once, few, many or a size class.

-	TRBJ2-5	TRBV10-3	-	TGTGCCATCAGTGAGTCGTTGTCCAGGGGAGGACAAGAGACCCAGTACTTC	CAISESLSRGGQETQYF
few	TRBJ1-4	TRBV9	-	TGTGCCAGCAGCGTAGGAGGGAATGAAAAACTGTTTTTT	CASSVGGNEKLFF
-	TRBJ2-4	TRBV5-5	-	TGTGCCAGCAGCTTGGACAGGCCACCGGGCATTCAGTACTTC	CASSLDRPPGIQYF
-	TRBJ2-1	TRBV7-2	-	TGTGCCAGCAGCCCGGCTCCATTACCGGGCTCTGAGCAGTTCTTC	CASSPAPLPGSEQFF
-	TRBJ2-1	TRBV4-3	TRBD2	TGCGCCAGCAGCCTAGAAGGGACTAGCGGGGGGGGGAGTGAGCAGTTCTTC	CASSLEGTSGGGSEQFF
-	TRBJ2-1	TRBV6-5	TRBD1	TGTGCCAGCACGCGACAGGGGAGCCCCGAGTTCTTC	CASTRQGSPEFF
-	TRBJ1-5	TRBV7-9	-	TGTGCCAGCAGCTTTTATAGCAATCAGCCCCAGCATTTT	CASSFYSNQPQHF
-	TRBJ1-5	TRBV7-3	-	TGTGCCAGCAGCTTAGACGGGTACAATCAGCCCCAGCATTTT	CASSLDGYNQPQHF
-	TRBJ2-5	TRBV5-8	-	TGTGCCAGCAGCTACCGACCAGGAGCCCAAGAGACCCAGTACTTC	CASSYRPGAQETQYF
-	TRBJ2-7	TRBV3-1/TRBV3-2	-	TGTGCCAGCAGCCAAGATAGGTTAAACTACGAGCAGTACTTC	CASSQDRLNYEQYF
-	TRBJ1-5	TRBV5-5	TRBD1	TGTGCCAGCAGCCCACGACAGGGAGGCGATCAGCCCCAGCATTTT	CASSPRQGGDQPQHF
-	TRBJ2-7	TRBV6-6	-	TGTGCCAGCAGGGCAGGGAGCTCCTACGAGCAGTACTTC	CASRAGSSYEQYF
medium-sized	TRBJ1-1	TRBV2	TRBD1	TGTGCCAGCGGAGACCGGGACAGTCTCTGGAACACTGAAGCTTTCTTT	CASGDRDSLWNTEAFF
-	TRBJ2-3	TRBV9	TRBD2	TGTGCCAGCTCGCGGGGGGGCACAGATACGCAGTATTTT	CASSRGGTDTQYF
-	TRBJ2-7	TRBV20-1	-	TGCAGTGCTCGTGGGTTTGGGGGCTACGAGCAGTACTTC	CSARGFGGYEQYF
-	TRBJ2-3	TRBV3-1/TRBV3-2	TRBD2	TGTGCCAGCAGCCAAGATCGGGGACTAGCGAGCACAGATACGCAGTATTTT	CASSQDRGLASTDTQYF
-	TRBJ2-3	TRBV13	-	TGTGCCAGCAGCTCTTCGGACTCAGATACGCAGTATTTT	CASSSSDSDTQYF
-	TRBJ2-3	TRBV3-1/TRBV3-2	TRBD2	TGTGCCAGCGGGTCGGGAGGAGGTGGAGAGGCAGATACGCAGTATTTT	CASGSGGGGEADTQYF
-	TRBJ1-3	TRBV3-1/TRBV3-2	-	TGTGCCAGCAGCCCCCTCTCTGGAAACACCATATATTTT	CASSPLSGNTIYF
once	TRBJ1-5	TRBV13	TRBD1	TGTGCCAGCAGCTTAGGGGGCAGGGGGGGCCAGCCCCAGCATTTT	CASSLGGRGGQPQHF
-	TRBJ2-3	TRBV10-3	TRBD1	TGTGCCAGCATCAGGGGGTTAGACTCAGATACGCAGTATTTT	CASIRGLDSDTQYF
-	TRBJ2-7	TRBV5-4	TRBD1	TGTGCCAGCAGCGCAACCCCGACAGGGACCTACGAGCAGTACTTC	CASSATPTGTYEQYF
-	TRBJ2-7	TRBV7-5	-	TGTGCCAGAAGCCCAGCCGGGCCGTTAAGCGGGTTTCACGAGCAGTACTTC	CARSPAGPLSGFHEQYF
-	TRBJ1-5	TRBV27	-	TGTGCCAGCAGTGTACAGGGAGGCAATCAGCCCCAGCATTTT	CASSVQGGNQPQHF
-	TRBJ2-1	TRBV30	-	TGTGCCTGGAGTGGGCCGGCGGCTAATCTCTACAATGAGCAGTTCTTC	CAWSGPAANLYNEQFF
once	TRBJ2-5	TRBV24-1	TRBD2	TGTGCCACCGGGAAAACTAGCGGGAGTGTGGTGGACGAGACCCAGTACTTC	CATGKTSGSVVDETQYF
-	TRBJ2-5	TRBV29-1	-	TGCAGCGTTGGGGCCTTAGCGATTAACCAAGAGACCCAGTACTTC	CSVGALAINQETQYF
once	TRBJ2-1	TRBV9	TRBD2	TGTGCCAGCAGCGTAGGAATGGGAGGGCTTTACAATGAGCAGTTCTTC	CASSVGMGGLYNEQFF
-	TRBJ2-1	TRBV3-1/TRBV3-2	TRBD2	TGTGCCAGCAGCCCTCTATTGGCGACTAGCGCGAAAAGCAATGAGCAGTTCTTC	CASSPLLATSAKSNEQFF
-	TRBJ1-1	TRBV4-1	-	TGCGCCAGCAGCCAAGCAGCTTTCTCCCTGAACACTGAAGCTTTCTTT	CASSQAAFSLNTEAFF
-	TRBJ2-7	TRBV4-3	-	TGCGCCAGCAGCCAAGAAGGATTCTACGAGCAGTACTTC	CASSQEGFYEQYF
-	TRBJ2-2	TRBV5-4	-	TGTGCCAGCAGCCCCCAGCAGCTTACCGGGGAGCTGTTTTTT	CASSPQQLTGELFF
-	TRBJ2-3	TRBV7-3	-	TGTGCCAGCAGCCCACAGGTCGACACAGATACGCAGTATTTT	CASSPQVDTDTQYF
-	TRBJ1-1	TRBV6-6	-	TGTGCCAGCAGTCGGGAGGCAGAAGCTTTCTTT	CASSREAEAFF
-	TRBJ2-3	TRBV5-1	TRBD2	TGCGCCAGCAGCTCGATAGCGGGGGGCACAGATACGCAGTATTTT	CASSSIAGGTDTQYF
once	TRBJ1-6	TRBV28	-	TGTGCCAGCAGTTTATTGCGGGGGAAAGCACCCCTCCACTTT	CASSLLRGKAPLHF
-	TRBJ1-5	TRBV10-3	-	TGTGCCATCAGTGAATTCTCAGGGGACAATCAGCCCCAGCATTTT	CAISEFSGDNQPQHF
-	TRBJ2-7	TRBV6-2/TRBV6-3	-	TGTGCCAGCAGTTACCAACCTAAGCTCCCCGAGCAGTACTTC	CASSYQPKLPEQYF
-	TRBJ1-3	TRBV30	-	TGTGCCTGGAGCAAATCGGGGCGCGGCAAAAACTCTGGAAACACCATATATTTT	CAWSKSGRGKNSGNTIYF
-	TRBJ2-1	TRBV29-1	-	TGCAGCGTTGAAGAAGGGAGCTCCTACAATGAGCAGTTCTTC	CSVEEGSSYNEQFF
-	TRBJ1-1	TRBV6-2/TRBV6-3	TRBD1	TGTGCCAGCAGTGACGGACAGGCGACCCCGAACACTGAAGCTTTCTTT	CASSDGQATPNTEAFF
-	TRBJ1-1	TRBV11-3	-	TGTGCCAGCAGCACCTCGGAGGACACTGAAGCTTTCTTT	CASSTSEDTEAFF
few	TRBJ2-7	TRBV19	TRBD1	TGTGCCAGTCAAGAAGCCGGGACAGGGACTTCCTACGAGCAGTACTTC	CASQEAGTGTSYEQYF
-	TRBJ2-2	TRBV2	-	TGTGCCAGCACCCCAAGACCGAACACCGGGGAGCTGTTTTTT	CASTPRPNTGELFF
-	TRBJ2-7	TRBV6-5	TRBD1	TGTGCCAGCAGTTACGACAGGGCGACCTCCTACGAGCAGTACTTC	CASSYDRATSYEQYF
-	TRBJ1-6	TRBV4-1	-	TGCGCCAGCAAACCTAATTTGGAGGGGGGGCTGGGTTCACCCCTCCACTTT	CASKPNLEGGLGSPLHF
few	TRBJ2-5	TRBV30	-	TGTGCCTGGTCGAATATCTTGGAGACCCAGTACTTC	CAWSNILETQYF
-	TRBJ1-3	TRBV5-1	TRBD1	TGCGCCAGCAGCTTGGTGGGACAGAATTACGGAAACACCATATATTTT	CASSLVGQNYGNTIYF
-	TRBJ1-1	TRBV27	-	TGTGCCAGCAGTTTTCCCCGGGGGCGGGCTTTCTTT	CASSFPRGRAFF
-	TRBJ2-1	TRBV24-1	TRBD2	TGTGCCACCAGTGATTTAGACAGCGGGAGTGGAAATGAGCAGTTCTTC	CATSDLDSGSGNEQFF
-	TRBJ1-2	TRBV5-4	-	TGTGCCAGCAGCTTCTTAACAGGGACTAACTATGGCTACACCTTC	CASSFLTGTNYGYTF
-	TRBJ1-2	TRBV6-1	TRBD1	TGTGCCAGCAGTGAGTTGATTGGGACAGTTAACTATGGCTACACCTTC	CASSELIGTVNYGYTF
-	TRBJ1-4	TRBV29-1	-	TGCAGCGTCAAGCCAGAGGGACGAGGTGAAAAACTGTTTTTT	CSVKPEGRGEKLFF
-	TRBJ1-1	TRBV6-5	-	TGTGCCAGCAGGCCGACGGCTTGGGGTCTACCCGCTTTCTTT	CASRPTAWGLPAFF